This is a list of T cell receptor beta chains from one sample in a study of Tregs in tolerant kidney transplant recipients. Using immunoSEQ multiplex PCR, the repertoire was profiled, and TCRdb retains in-frame clones only, with some absent. The sample holds roughly 250,000 clones; around 81% are singletons and the top ten take about 0.58%. The sequenced sample consisted of CD4+ T cells from blood. The receptor source for this set is a human donor in good health. The conserved cysteine and the conserved F or W are not part of the CDR3 here. The D gene is left open where the match is weak. The size field is filled for only some rows; it gives once, few, many or a size class.

d_gene	v_gene	abundance	j_gene	CDR3aa
-	TRBV5-1	-	TRBJ2-3	ASSPPGPERPDTQY
-	TRBV6-1	-	TRBJ2-7	ASSEMGRSYEQY
-	TRBV2	once	TRBJ2-1	ASRGHSNSYNEQF
-	TRBV2	once	TRBJ1-2	ASSEIRAYGYT
-	TRBV5-4	-	TRBJ2-3	ASSSYTDTQY
-	TRBV13	-	TRBJ2-7	ASSLPPSSGQY
-	TRBV10-1	-	TRBJ1-2	ASSEQPSYGYT
-	TRBV5-1	-	TRBJ1-3	ASSLAPGTSGNTIY
-	TRBV6-5	-	TRBJ1-5	ASRSFRGNQPQH
-	TRBV6-6	-	TRBJ2-4	ASTPRDTKNIQY
-	TRBV5-5	-	TRBJ2-7	ASSLKRTEDGYEQY
-	TRBV5-5	-	TRBJ2-7	ASSLRAGTYEQY
-	TRBV5-1	-	TRBJ1-1	ASSPLVNTEAF
TRBD1	TRBV15	-	TRBJ2-2	ATTPRSGTATGELF
TRBD1	TRBV7-8	few	TRBJ1-2	ASSPTGQAYGYT
TRBD2	TRBV5-1	-	TRBJ2-3	ASSFDGGARTDTQY
-	TRBV30	-	TRBJ1-3	AWSLGGNTIY
TRBD1	TRBV19	-	TRBJ1-3	ASSIRDSPGNTIY
TRBD2	TRBV7-9	-	TRBJ2-7	ASSLEAAGGSYEQY
-	TRBV19	once	TRBJ1-5	ASSGERRGGHQPQH
-	TRBV6-1	-	TRBJ2-7	ASNEGVYEQY
TRBD2	TRBV29-1	-	TRBJ2-1	SVDQMGGRSFNEQF
-	TRBV19	once	TRBJ1-6	ASRRQYNSPLH
-	TRBV6-1	once	TRBJ2-1	ASSGIGGDEQF
-	TRBV14	-	TRBJ2-3	ASSPPGARLTDTQY
-	TRBV7-6	-	TRBJ2-7	ASSLMLAGDYEQY
-	TRBV12-5	-	TRBJ1-1	ASGLVRGSTEAF
-	TRBV6-5	-	TRBJ1-3	ASRRGVSGNTIY
-	TRBV25-1	-	TRBJ1-1	ASSELRGMNTEAF
TRBD2	TRBV5-4	-	TRBJ2-1	ASSFASGPYNEQF
TRBD1	TRBV7-8	-	TRBJ1-1	ASSSDRGRPAF